This TCR beta chain was documented in a study of blood T cell repertoires in COVID-19. This clone was counted a few times. The CDR3 is made up of 15 amino acids. V was shortened by 2 bases and J by 2 bases, with 12 bases between the two germline ends. CDR1 is MNHNS and CDR2 is SASEGT in the germline V gene. Per the original data handling: The assay estimated nucleated cells by amplifying reference gene primers. TCRdb's table, derived via immunoSEQ multiplex PCR, lists solely in-frame clones and lacks some. V, J and clone size derive from that table, while D and trimming were established from the DNA sequence. The sample lists 75,000 to 95,000 clones, 88% seen once, with roughly a fifth in the top ten.

This TCR was sampled from a human donor in a cohort sampled during active COVID-19. The gene calls are TRBV6-1 and TRBJ1-2; tentatively, D is TRBD1 (5 bases). Sequencing was performed on peripheral blood. This CDR3 reads CASSETFGGNYGYTF. The CDR3 DNA reads TGTGCCAGCAGTGAAACTTTCGGGGGAAACTATGGCTACACCTTC.